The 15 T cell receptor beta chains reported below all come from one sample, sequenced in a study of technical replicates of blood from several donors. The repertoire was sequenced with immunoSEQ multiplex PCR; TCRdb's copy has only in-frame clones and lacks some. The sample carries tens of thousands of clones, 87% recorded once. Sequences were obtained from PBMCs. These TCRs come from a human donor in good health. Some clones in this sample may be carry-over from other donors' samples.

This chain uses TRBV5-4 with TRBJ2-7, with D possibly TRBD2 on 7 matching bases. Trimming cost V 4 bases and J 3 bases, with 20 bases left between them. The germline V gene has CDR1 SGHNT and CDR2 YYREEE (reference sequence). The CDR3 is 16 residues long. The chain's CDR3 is CASSTGGGAALYEQYF. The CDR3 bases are TGTGCCAGCAGCACCGGTGGGGGGGCAGCTCTCTACGAGCAGTACTTC. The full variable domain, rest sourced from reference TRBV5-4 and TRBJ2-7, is ETGVTQSPTHLIKTRGQQVTLRCSSQSGHNTVSWYQQALGQGPQFIFQYYREEENGRGNFPPRFSGLQFPNYSSELNVNALELDDSALYLCASSTGGGAALYEQYFGPGTRLTVT.

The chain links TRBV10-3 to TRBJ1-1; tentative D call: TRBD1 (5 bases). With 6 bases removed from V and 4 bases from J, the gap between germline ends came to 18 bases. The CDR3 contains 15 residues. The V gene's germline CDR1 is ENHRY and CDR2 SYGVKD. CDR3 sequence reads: CAIRSGTAGGTEAFF. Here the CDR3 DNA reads TGTGCCATCAGGAGTGGGACCGCCGGGGGCACTGAAGCTTTCTTT.

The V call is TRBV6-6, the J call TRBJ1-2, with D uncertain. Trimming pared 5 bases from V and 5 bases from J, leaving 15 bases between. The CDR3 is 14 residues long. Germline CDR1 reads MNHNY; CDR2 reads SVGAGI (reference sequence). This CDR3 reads CASSPPHRLYGYTF. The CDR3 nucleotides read TGTGCCAGCAGTCCACCACATCGTTTGTATGGCTACACCTTC.

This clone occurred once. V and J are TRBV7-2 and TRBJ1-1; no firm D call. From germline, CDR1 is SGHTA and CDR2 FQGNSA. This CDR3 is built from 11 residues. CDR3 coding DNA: TGTGCAATAAGTACGGGATTCGAAGCTTTCTTT. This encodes CAISTGFEAFF.

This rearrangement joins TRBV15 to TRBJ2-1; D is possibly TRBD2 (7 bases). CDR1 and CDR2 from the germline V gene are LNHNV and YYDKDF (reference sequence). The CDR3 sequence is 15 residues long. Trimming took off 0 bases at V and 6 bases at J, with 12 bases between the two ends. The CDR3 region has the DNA TGTGCCACCAGCAGAGAAGGGGGGGCCGCCAATGAGCAGTTCTTC. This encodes CATSREGGAANEQFF.

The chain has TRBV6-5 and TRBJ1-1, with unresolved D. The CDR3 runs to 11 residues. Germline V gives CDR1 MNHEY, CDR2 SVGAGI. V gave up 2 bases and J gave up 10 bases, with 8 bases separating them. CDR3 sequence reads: CASSYGPVAFF. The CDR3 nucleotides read TGTGCCAGCAGTTACGGTCCGGTAGCTTTCTTT.

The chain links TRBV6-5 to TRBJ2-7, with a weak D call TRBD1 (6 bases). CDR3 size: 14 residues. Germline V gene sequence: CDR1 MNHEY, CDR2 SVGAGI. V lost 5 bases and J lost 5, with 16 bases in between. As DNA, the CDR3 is TGTGCCAGCAGTATAGCAGGGGTACTGGACGAGCAGTACTTC. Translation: CASSIAGVLDEQYF.

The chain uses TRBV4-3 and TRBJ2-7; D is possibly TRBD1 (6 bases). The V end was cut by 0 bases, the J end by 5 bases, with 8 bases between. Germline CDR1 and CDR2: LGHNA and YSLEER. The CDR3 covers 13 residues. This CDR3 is CASSQDRGNEQYF. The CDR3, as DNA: TGCGCCAGCAGCCAAGACAGGGGCAACGAGCAGTACTTC.

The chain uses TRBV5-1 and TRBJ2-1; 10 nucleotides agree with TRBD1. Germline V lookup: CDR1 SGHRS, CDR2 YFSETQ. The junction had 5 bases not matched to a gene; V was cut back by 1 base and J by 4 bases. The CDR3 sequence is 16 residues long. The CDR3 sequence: CASSLFRQGAYNEQFF. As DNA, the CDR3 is TGCGCCAGCAGCTTGTTTCGACAGGGGGCATACAATGAGCAGTTCTTC. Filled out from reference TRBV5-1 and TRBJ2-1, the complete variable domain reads KAGVTQTPRYLIKTRGQQVTLSCSPISGHRSVSWYQQTPGQGLQFLFEYFSETQRNKGNFPGRFSGRQFSNSRSEMNVSTLELGDSALYLCASSLFRQGAYNEQFFGPGTRLTVL.

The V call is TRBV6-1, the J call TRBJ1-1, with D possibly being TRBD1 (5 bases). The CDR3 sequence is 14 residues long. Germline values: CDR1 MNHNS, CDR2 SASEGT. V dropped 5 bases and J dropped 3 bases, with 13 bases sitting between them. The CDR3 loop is CASSKDNTYTEAFF. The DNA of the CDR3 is TGTGCCAGCAGTAAGGACAACACCTACACTGAAGCTTTCTTT.

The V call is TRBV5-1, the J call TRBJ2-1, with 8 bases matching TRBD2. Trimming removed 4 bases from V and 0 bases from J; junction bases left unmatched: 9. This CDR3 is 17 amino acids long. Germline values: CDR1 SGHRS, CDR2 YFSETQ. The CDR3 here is CASSILTGTSSYNEQFF. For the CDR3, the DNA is TGCGCCAGCAGCATCTTAACCGGGACTAGCTCCTACAATGAGCAGTTCTTC.

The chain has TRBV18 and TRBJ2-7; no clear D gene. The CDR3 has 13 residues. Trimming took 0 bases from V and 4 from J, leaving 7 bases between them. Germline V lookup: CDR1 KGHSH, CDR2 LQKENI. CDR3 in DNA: TGTGCCAGCTCACCACCCGTTGTATACGAGCAGTACTTC. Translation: CASSPPVVYEQYF.

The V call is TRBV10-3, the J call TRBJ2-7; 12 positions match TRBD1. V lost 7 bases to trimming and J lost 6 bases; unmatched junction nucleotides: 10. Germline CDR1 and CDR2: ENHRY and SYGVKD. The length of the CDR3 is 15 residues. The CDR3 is CAITGTGGLGGEQYF. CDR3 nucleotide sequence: TGTGCCATCACCGGGACAGGGGGCCTGGGTGGCGAGCAGTACTTC.

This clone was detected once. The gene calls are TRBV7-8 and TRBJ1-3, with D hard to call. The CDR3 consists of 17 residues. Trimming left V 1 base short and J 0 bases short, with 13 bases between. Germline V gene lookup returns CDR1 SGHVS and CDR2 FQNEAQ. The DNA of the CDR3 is TGTGCCAGCAGCTTAGAAAACGGGTTCCTCTCTGGAAACACCATATATTTT. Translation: CASSLENGFLSGNTIYF.

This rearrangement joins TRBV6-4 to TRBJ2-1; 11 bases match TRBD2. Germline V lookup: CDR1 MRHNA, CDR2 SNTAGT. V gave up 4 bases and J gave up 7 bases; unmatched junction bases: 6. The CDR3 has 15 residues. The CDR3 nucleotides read TGTGCCAGCAGTGCCGCTAGCGGGGGGATGAATGAGCAGTTCTTC. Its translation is CASSAASGGMNEQFF.